The 27 T cell receptor beta chains below were found in one sample sequenced in a study of cytomegalovirus exposure and HLA in healthy donors. PCR primers comprised 60 Vbeta and 13 Jbeta primers. The method was immunoSEQ multiplex PCR; TCRdb's version includes in-frame clones alone and lacks a portion of them. The sample has approximately 95,000 clones, approximately 80% seen once. Sample: PBMCs. These receptors were collected from a woman aged 40 to 50 in good health and CMV-seropositive.

This chain links TRBV7-9 with TRBJ1-2; D not resolved. CDR1 is SEHNR and CDR2 is FQNEAQ in the germline V gene (reference sequence). Deletions cut 1 base from V and 4 bases from J, with 4 bases between. CDR3 size: 12 residues. The CDR3 protein is CASSLVAYGYTF. In DNA form, the CDR3 reads TGTGCCAGCAGCTTAGTGGCCTATGGCTACACCTTC.

In its sample, this clone was seen once. J is TRBJ2-2 and V is TRBV30; 7 nucleotides line up with TRBD2. The CDR3 sequence is 16 residues long. The germline V gene has CDR1 GTSNPN and CDR2 SVGIG (reference sequence). J gave up 5 bases and V 1 base, and 10 bases lay outside the gene matches. CDR3 coding DNA: TGTGCCTGGAGTGCCCCCGGCGGGAGAAGAACCGGGGAGCTGTTTTTT. Translation gives CAWSAPGGRRTGELFF.

This chain joins TRBV7-8 and TRBJ2-5; TRBD2 aligns across 7 bases. This CDR3 has 15 amino acids. In germline, CDR1 is SGHVS, CDR2 FQNEAQ. The trim removed 1 base at V and 2 bases at J, leaving 4 bases unmatched. The CDR3 is CASSLDLAVQETQYF. DNA of the CDR3: TGTGCCAGCAGCTTAGATCTAGCGGTACAAGAGACCCAGTACTTC.

The V and J genes are TRBV21-1 and TRBJ2-7; the D call in the table, TRBD1, was not verified against the DNA. TRBV21-1 is annotated as a pseudogene. The CDR3 runs 15 residues. The CDR3 DNA sequence: TGTGCCAGCAGCCGCACTACAGGGGGTACTTGCGAGCAGTACTTC. It is translated as CASSRTTGGTCEQYF.

The chain is built from TRBV2 and TRBJ1-1; D is ambiguous. Germline values: CDR1 SNHLY, CDR2 FYNNEI. The V end lost 0 bases, the J end lost 0 bases, and 11 bases lay between the germline ends. CDR3 length: 16 amino acids. The CDR3 reads CASSEAVRNLNTEAFF. CDR3 DNA: TGTGCCAGCAGTGAAGCAGTGAGGAATCTGAACACTGAAGCTTTCTTT.

The chain has TRBV15 and TRBJ1-5; D gene ambiguous. Trimming cost V 5 bases and J 0 bases, with 11 bases left between them. In germline, CDR1 is LNHNV, CDR2 YYDKDF (reference sequence). CDR3 size: 15 residues. DNA for the CDR3: TGTGCCACCAGCCCCTCCAGATTTAGCAATCAGCCCCAGCATTTT. Translation: CATSPSRFSNQPQHF.

The CDR3 spells CASTGLPPGQGNDEQYF. CDR3 sequence (DNA): TGTGCCAGCACCGGCCTCCCCCCGGGACAGGGTAACGACGAGCAGTACTTC. The gene calls are TRBV28 and TRBJ2-7; 9 nucleotides match TRBD1. After removal of 7 bases from V and 5 bases from J, the junction contained 18 bases not matched to a gene. Germline CDR1 is MDHEN and CDR2 is SYDVKM. The CDR3 covers 17 residues.

This chain joins TRBV2 and TRBJ2-1, with D perhaps matching TRBD2 (5 bases). Germline CDR1 and CDR2: SNHLY and FYNNEI. With 0 bases removed from V and 3 bases from J, the gap between germline ends came to 12 bases. This CDR3 spans 16 amino acids. CDR3 amino acids: CASSEAGSVVYNEQFF. CDR3 DNA sequence: TGTGCCAGCAGTGAAGCTGGTAGCGTGGTCTACAATGAGCAGTTCTTC.

Only one count was recorded for this clone. This chain joins TRBV5-4 and TRBJ2-3, with 8 bases identical to TRBD2. V lost 4 bases to trimming and J lost 0 bases; unmatched junction nucleotides: 13. The CDR3 sequence is 18 residues long. Germline assignment: CDR1 SGHNT and CDR2 YYREEE (reference sequence). CDR3 protein: CASSGPFGGRPSTDTQYF. CDR3 DNA: TGTGCCAGCAGCGGGCCGTTCGGCGGGAGGCCGAGCACAGATACGCAGTATTTT.

The rearrangement joins TRBV27 to TRBJ2-1; TRBD2 might be the D (7 bases). The CDR3 is 16 amino acids. Germline V gene sequence: CDR1 MNHEY, CDR2 SMNVEV (reference sequence). V lost 2 bases and J 0 bases, leaving 11 bases between the germline ends. In DNA, the CDR3 is TGTGCCAGCAGTTTAGTCGGGGGGCTCTCCTACAATGAGCAGTTCTTC. It encodes CASSLVGGLSYNEQFF.

This clone has just a few counts. The V call is TRBV27, the J call TRBJ1-2; 8 bases fit TRBD1. The V and J ends lost 2 bases and 4 bases, in that order; junction bases with no gene match: 6. Germline values: CDR1 MNHEY, CDR2 SMNVEV (reference sequence). The CDR3 has 15 residues. The CDR3 reads CASSLEAGGVYGYTF. CDR3 sequence (DNA): TGTGCCAGCAGTTTAGAGGCAGGGGGCGTCTATGGCTACACCTTC.

The CDR3 region has the DNA TGCGCCAGCAGCTTAGCGGAAGCAGATACGCAGTATTTT. Protein sequence: CASSLAEADTQYF. The rearrangement uses TRBV5-1 and TRBJ2-3; perhaps TRBD2 as D (5 bases). The CDR3 is 13 residues long. Germline loops: CDR1 SGHRS, CDR2 YFSETQ. Trimming pared 2 bases from V and 4 bases from J, leaving 8 bases between.

The chain couples TRBV11-3 to TRBJ1-2; 7 bases match TRBD1. The trim removed 2 bases at V and 6 bases at J, leaving 6 bases unmatched. The CDR3 is 14 residues long. Germline CDR1 SGHNT, CDR2 YENEEA. For the CDR3, the DNA is TGTGCCAGCAGCTTAACAGGGGTCCGGGATGGCTACACCTTC. Translating gives CASSLTGVRDGYTF.

This clone was seen a single time. The chain uses TRBV5-1 and TRBJ2-7, with 13 bases lining up with TRBD2. CDR3 length: 15 amino acids. Per germline, CDR1 SGHRS and CDR2 YFSETQ. The junction had 5 bases not matched to a gene; V was cut back by 4 bases and J by 4 bases. CDR3 in amino acids: CASSPGTSGIYEQYF. DNA for the CDR3: TGCGCCAGCAGCCCCGGGACTAGCGGGATTTACGAGCAGTACTTC.

The chain carries TRBV7-2 and TRBJ1-5; 7 nucleotides align to TRBD1. The V gene end was trimmed by 2 bases and the J gene end by 7 bases; junction bases not matched to a gene: 5. Looked up from germline, CDR1 is SGHTA and CDR2 is FQGNSA. The CDR3 totals 14 residues. The CDR3 coding sequence is TGTGCCAGCAGCTTAAAGGGGGCTGTACAGCCCCAGCATTTT. Translation gives CASSLKGAVQPQHF.

This chain joins TRBV7-3 and TRBJ1-1; D is possibly TRBD1 (6 bases). Trimming stripped 5 bases from V and 4 bases from J, with 20 bases between. Germline V gene data show CDR1 as SGHTA and CDR2 as FQGTGA. This CDR3 spans 16 amino acids. CDR3 nucleotides: TGTGCCAGCAGCCGTAAGGGGCGCGGGGGGGCCACTGAAGCTTTCTTT. It is translated as CASSRKGRGGATEAFF.

This chain joins TRBV6-5 and TRBJ2-4, with D perhaps TRBD2 (5 bases). Germline CDR1 MNHEY, CDR2 SVGAGI. Between the trimmed V and J ends, which lost 4 bases and 0 bases, there was a span of 7 bases. The CDR3 consists of 14 residues. CDR3 amino acids: CASSWTVAKNIQYF. In DNA, the CDR3 is TGTGCCAGCAGTTGGACTGTAGCCAAAAACATTCAGTACTTC.

This sequence joins TRBV14 and TRBJ2-1, with D possibly matching TRBD1 (5 bases). V was clipped by 1 base and J by 0 bases, with 16 bases between them. Germline lookup yields CDR1 SGHDN and CDR2 FVKESK. The CDR3 extends over 18 amino acids. The CDR3 DNA reads TGTGCCAGCAGCCAAGGTTATGGGGCTGATACCTCCTACAATGAGCAGTTCTTC. Protein sequence: CASSQGYGADTSYNEQFF.

The chain joins TRBV7-9 to TRBJ2-3; D may be TRBD1 (6 bases). Trimming left V 6 bases short and J 0 bases short, with 13 bases between. The CDR3 is made up of 15 amino acids. Germline CDR1 SEHNR, CDR2 FQNEAQ (reference sequence). The CDR3 bases are TGTGCCAGCAGGACCGGGACATCGAGCACAGATACGCAGTATTTT. It yields the protein CASRTGTSSTDTQYF. Using reference TRBV7-9 and TRBJ2-3 for the parts outside the CDR3, the full variable domain is DTGVSQNPRHKITKRGQNVTFRCDPISEHNRLYWYRQTLGQGPEFLTYFQNEAQLEKSRLLSDRFSAERPKGSFSTLEIQRTEQGDSAMYLCASRTGTSSTDTQYFGPGTRLTVL.

V and J are TRBV7-9 and TRBJ1-2, with 12 positions matching TRBD1. J lost 8 bases, V lost 4 bases, and 5 bases had no gene match. The CDR3 extends over 14 amino acids. CDR1 is SEHNR, CDR2 FQNEAQ, per germline (reference sequence). The chain's CDR3 is CASSSAGTGGGYTF. Here the CDR3 DNA reads TGTGCCAGCAGCTCTGCCGGGACAGGGGGCGGCTACACCTTC.

This clone came up a few times. V is TRBV5-1 and J is TRBJ2-3; 9 bases fit TRBD1. Germline V CDR1 and CDR2: SGHRS, YFSETQ. This CDR3 is built from 16 residues. The V segment lost 2 bases and the J segment 2 bases; nucleotides outside the gene matches: 6. CDR3 residues: CASSFGQGTNTDTQYF. The CDR3 DNA sequence: TGCGCCAGCAGCTTCGGACAGGGGACCAACACAGATACGCAGTATTTT.

This clone has only a few counts. This chain links TRBV5-6 with TRBJ1-2; D is possibly TRBD1 (5 bases). Germline V gene lookup returns CDR1 SGHDT and CDR2 YYEEEE. V lost 4 bases, J lost 0 bases, and 10 bases lay in between. This CDR3 contains 14 residues. As DNA, the CDR3 is TGTGCCAGCAGCACCTGGACAACTAACTATGGCTACACCTTC. This encodes CASSTWTTNYGYTF.

V usage is TRBV10-3 and J usage is TRBJ1-5; perhaps TRBD1 as D (6 bases). Between the trimmed V and J ends, which lost 7 bases and 3 bases, there was a span of 10 bases. Germline V gene lookup returns CDR1 ENHRY and CDR2 SYGVKD. The CDR3 totals 13 residues. For the CDR3, the DNA is TGTGCCATCAATGGACAGCTCAATCAGCCCCAGCATTTT. Translated, it gives CAINGQLNQPQHF.

J is TRBJ2-1 and V is TRBV7-6, with TRBD2 matching over 11 bases. The CDR3 covers 15 residues. Looked up from germline, CDR1 is SGHVS and CDR2 is FNYEAQ. J gave up 5 bases and V 1 base, and 1 base lay outside the gene matches. CDR3 protein: CASSLGGLADNEQFF. The CDR3 nucleotides are TGTGCCAGCAGCTTAGGGGGACTAGCGGACAATGAGCAGTTCTTC. Looking up the rest from reference TRBV7-6 and TRBJ2-1 gives the full variable domain: GAGVSQSPRYKVTKRGQDVALRCDPISGHVSLYWYRQALGQGPEFLTYFNYEAQQDKSGLPNDRFSAERPEGSISTLTIQRTEQRDSAMYRCASSLGGLADNEQFFGPGTRLTVL.

A single count supports this clone. The genes are TRBV7-2 and TRBJ1-3, with D possibly matching TRBD1 (5 bases). In germline, CDR1 is SGHTA, CDR2 FQGNSA. CDR3 length equals 15 residues. Trimming left V 5 bases short and J 4 bases short, with 15 bases between. DNA for the CDR3: TGTGCCAGCAGCACCCGAGGGAGGGGAGGAAACACCATATATTTT. Its translation is CASSTRGRGGNTIYF.

The chain has TRBV5-1 and TRBJ1-1; no definite D call. V was pared by 0 bases and J by 1 base, with 7 bases between. Germline assignment: CDR1 SGHRS and CDR2 YFSETQ. The CDR3 is 14 amino acids. The CDR3 bases are TGCGCCAGCAGCTTGGTTAAATCGAACACTGAAGCTTTCTTT. It yields the protein CASSLVKSNTEAFF.

The chain uses TRBV29-1 and TRBJ2-1, with D hard to call. Trimming stripped 5 bases from V and 0 bases from J, with 11 bases between. The germline V gene encodes CDR1 SQVTM and CDR2 ANQGSEA. The CDR3 is made up of 14 amino acids. The CDR3: CSVSGLSSYNEQFF. The CDR3 DNA reads as TGCAGCGTTTCGGGTCTGAGCTCCTACAATGAGCAGTTCTTC.